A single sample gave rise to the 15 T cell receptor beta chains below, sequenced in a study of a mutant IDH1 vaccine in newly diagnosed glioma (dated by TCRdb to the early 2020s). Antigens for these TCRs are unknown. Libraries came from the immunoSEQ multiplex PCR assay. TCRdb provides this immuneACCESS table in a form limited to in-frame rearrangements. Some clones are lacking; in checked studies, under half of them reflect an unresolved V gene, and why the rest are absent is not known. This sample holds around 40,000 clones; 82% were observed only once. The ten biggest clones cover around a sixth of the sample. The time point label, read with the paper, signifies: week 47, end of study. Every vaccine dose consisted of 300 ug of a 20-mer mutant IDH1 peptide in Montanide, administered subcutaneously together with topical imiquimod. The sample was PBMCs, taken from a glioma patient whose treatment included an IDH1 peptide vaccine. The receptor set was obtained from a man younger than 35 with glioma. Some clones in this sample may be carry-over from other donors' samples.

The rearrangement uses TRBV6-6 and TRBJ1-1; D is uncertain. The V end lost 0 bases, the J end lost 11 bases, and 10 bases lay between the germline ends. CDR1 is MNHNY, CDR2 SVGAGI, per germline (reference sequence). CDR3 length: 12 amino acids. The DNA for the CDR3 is TGTGCCAGCAGTTACTCGAGAGGTAGCGCTTTCTTT. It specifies CASSYSRGSAFF.

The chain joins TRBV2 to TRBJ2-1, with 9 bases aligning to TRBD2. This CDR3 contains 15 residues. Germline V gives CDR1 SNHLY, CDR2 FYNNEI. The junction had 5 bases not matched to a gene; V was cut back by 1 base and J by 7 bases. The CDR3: CASSEEGLAGNEQFF. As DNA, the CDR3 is TGTGCCAGCAGTGAAGAGGGTCTAGCGGGGAATGAGCAGTTCTTC.

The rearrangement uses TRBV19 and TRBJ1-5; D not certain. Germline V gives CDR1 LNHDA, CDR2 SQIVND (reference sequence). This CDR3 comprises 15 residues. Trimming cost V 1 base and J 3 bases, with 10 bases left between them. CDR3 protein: CASSIGGNLNQPQHF. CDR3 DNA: TGTGCCAGTAGTATAGGCGGAAACCTCAATCAGCCCCAGCATTTT.

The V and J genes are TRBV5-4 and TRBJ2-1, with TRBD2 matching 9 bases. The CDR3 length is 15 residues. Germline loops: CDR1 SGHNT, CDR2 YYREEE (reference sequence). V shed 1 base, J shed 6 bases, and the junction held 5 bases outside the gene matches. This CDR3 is CASSLWREGRNEQFF. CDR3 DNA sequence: TGTGCCAGCAGCTTGTGGCGGGAGGGCCGCAATGAGCAGTTCTTC. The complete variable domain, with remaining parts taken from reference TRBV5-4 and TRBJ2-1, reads ETGVTQSPTHLIKTRGQQVTLRCSSQSGHNTVSWYQQALGQGPQFIFQYYREEENGRGNFPPRFSGLQFPNYSSELNVNALELDDSALYLCASSLWREGRNEQFFGPGTRLTVL.

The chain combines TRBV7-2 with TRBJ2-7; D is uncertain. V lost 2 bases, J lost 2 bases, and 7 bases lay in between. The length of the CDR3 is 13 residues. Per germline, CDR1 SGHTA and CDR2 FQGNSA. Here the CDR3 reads CASSLISPYEQYF. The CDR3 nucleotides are TGTGCCAGCAGCTTAATATCCCCCTACGAGCAGTACTTC.

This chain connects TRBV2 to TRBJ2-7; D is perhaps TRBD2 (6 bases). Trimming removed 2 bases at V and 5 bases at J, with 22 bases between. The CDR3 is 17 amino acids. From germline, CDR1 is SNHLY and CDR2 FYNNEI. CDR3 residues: CASSEFDGAGGADEQYF. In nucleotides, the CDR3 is TGTGCCAGCAGTGAATTTGATGGTGCGGGCGGGGCGGACGAGCAGTACTTC. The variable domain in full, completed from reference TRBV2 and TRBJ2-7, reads EPEVTQTPSHQVTQMGQEVILRCVPISNHLYFYWYRQILGQKVEFLVSFYNNEISEKSEIFDDQFSVERPDGSNFTLKIRSTKLEDSAMYFCASSEFDGAGGADEQYFGPGTRLTVT.

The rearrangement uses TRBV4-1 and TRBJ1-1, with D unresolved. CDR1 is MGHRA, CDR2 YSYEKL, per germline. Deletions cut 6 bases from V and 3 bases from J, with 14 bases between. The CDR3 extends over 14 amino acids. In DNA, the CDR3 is TGCGCCAGCAGTACCAAGGACTTTGACACTGAAGCTTTCTTT. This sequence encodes CASSTKDFDTEAFF.

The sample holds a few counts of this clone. CDR3 in amino acids: CASSVGNTGEAFF. For the CDR3, the DNA is TGTGCCAGCAGCGTAGGGAATACAGGTGAAGCTTTCTTT. V and J are TRBV9 and TRBJ1-1; D is perhaps TRBD1 (5 bases). This CDR3 region has 13 residues. V dropped 0 bases and J dropped 7 bases, with 10 bases sitting between them. The germline CDR1 and CDR2 sequences are SGDLS and YYNGEE.

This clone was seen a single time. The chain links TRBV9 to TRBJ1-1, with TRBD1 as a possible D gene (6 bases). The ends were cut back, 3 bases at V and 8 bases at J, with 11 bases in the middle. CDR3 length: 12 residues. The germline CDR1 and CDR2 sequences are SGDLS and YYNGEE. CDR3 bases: TGTGCCAGCAGCGGCGGGGGCGAAGAAGCTTTCTTT. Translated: CASSGGGEEAFF.

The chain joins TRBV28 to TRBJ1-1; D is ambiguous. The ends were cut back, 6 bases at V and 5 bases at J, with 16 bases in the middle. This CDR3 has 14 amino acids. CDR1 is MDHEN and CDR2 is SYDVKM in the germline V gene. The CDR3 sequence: CASSRMTIRTEAFF. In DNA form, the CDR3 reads TGTGCCAGCAGCCGAATGACAATTCGGACTGAAGCTTTCTTT.

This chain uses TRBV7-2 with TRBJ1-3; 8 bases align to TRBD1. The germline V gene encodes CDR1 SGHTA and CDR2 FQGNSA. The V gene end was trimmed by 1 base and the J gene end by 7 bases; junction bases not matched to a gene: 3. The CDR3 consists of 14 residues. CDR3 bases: TGTGCCAGCAGCTTAGTCAGGGGGCGCAACACCATATATTTT. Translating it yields CASSLVRGRNTIYF.

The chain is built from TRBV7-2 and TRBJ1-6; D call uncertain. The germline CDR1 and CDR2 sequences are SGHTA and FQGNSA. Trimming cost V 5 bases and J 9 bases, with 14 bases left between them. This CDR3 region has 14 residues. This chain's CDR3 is CASSLLLGSSPLHF. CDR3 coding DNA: TGTGCCAGCAGCCTCCTTCTAGGTAGTTCACCCCTCCACTTT.

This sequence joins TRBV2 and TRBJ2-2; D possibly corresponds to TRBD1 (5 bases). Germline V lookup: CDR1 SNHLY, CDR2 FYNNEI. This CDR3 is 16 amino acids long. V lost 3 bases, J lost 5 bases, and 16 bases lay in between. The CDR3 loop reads CASSDQGAGRTGELFF. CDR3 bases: TGTGCCAGCAGTGATCAGGGCGCCGGGCGGACCGGGGAGCTGTTTTTT.

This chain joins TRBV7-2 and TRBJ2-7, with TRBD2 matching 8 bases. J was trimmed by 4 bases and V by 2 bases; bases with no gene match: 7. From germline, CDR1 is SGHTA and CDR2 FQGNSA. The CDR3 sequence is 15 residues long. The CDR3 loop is CASSLYGGAFYEQYF. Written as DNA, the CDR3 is TGTGCCAGCAGCTTATACGGGGGGGCCTTTTACGAGCAGTACTTC.

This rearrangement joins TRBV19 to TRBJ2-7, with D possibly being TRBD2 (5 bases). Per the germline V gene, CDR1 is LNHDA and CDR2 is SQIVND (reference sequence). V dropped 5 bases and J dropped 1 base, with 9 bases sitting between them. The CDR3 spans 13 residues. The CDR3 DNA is TGTGCCAGTAGTCAAGCGGCTTCCTACGAGCAGTACTTC. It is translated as CASSQAASYEQYF.